This TCR beta chain was identified in a study of CD8 T cells in ankylosing spondylitis. Germline loops: CDR1 DFQATT, CDR2 SNEGSKA (reference sequence). The CDR3 sequence is 14 residues long. V gave up 3 bases and J gave up 9 bases, with 18 bases separating them. In its sample, this clonotype was seen a few times. TCRdb reprocessed the 5' RACE reads with MiXCR, giving one entry per CDR3 protein. The data show 100,000 to 150,000 distinct CDR3 sequences, around 9.3% seen once. Sequencing input: blood, either unsorted or a sorted T cell fraction (not recorded which). This TCR was sampled from a male donor with ankylosing spondylitis or in good health (not recorded which). The chain combines TRBV20-1 with TRBJ2-1; TRBD1 is a possible D gene (6 bases). DNA for the CDR3: TGCAGTGCTAGTATTCAGGGGTTCAGGGGTGAGCAGTTCTTC. Protein sequence: CSASIQGFRGEQFF.